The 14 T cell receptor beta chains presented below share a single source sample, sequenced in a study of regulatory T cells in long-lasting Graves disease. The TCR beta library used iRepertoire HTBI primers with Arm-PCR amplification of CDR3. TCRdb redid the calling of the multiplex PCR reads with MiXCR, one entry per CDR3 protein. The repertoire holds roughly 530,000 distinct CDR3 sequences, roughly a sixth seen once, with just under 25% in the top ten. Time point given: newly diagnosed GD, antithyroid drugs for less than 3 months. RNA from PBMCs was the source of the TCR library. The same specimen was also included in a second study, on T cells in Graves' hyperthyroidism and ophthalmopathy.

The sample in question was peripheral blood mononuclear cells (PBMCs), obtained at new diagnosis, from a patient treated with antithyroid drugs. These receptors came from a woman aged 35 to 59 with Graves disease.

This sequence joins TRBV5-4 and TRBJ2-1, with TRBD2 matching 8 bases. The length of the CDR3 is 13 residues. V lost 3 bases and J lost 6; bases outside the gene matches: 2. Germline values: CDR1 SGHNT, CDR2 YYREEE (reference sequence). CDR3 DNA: TGTGCCAGCAGCTCGGGGGGGCCCAATGAGCAGTTCTTC. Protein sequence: CASSSGGPNEQFF. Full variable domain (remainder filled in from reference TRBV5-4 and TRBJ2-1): ETGVTQSPTHLIKTRGQQVTLRCSSQSGHNTVSWYQQALGQGPQFIFQYYREEENGRGNFPPRFSGLQFPNYSSELNVNALELDDSALYLCASSSGGPNEQFFGPGTRLTVL.

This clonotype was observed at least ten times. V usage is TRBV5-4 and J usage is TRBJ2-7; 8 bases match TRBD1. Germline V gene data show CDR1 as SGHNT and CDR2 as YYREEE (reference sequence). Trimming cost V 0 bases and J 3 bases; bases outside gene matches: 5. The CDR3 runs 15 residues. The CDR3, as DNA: TGTGCCAGCAGCTTGGGGGGACAGGAGTACTACGAGCAGTACTTC. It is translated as CASSLGGQEYYEQYF.

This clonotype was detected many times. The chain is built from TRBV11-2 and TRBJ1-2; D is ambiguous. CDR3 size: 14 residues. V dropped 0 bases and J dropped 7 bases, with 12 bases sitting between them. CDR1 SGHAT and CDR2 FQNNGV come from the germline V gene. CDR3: CASSLETRGAGYTF. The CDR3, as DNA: TGTGCCAGCAGCTTAGAGACTCGGGGAGCTGGCTACACCTTC.

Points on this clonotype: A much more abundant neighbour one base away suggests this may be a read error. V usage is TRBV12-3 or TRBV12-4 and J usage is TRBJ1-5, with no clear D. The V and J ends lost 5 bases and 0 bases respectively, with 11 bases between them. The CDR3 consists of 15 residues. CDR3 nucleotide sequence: TGTGCCAGCAGTCTCCTTACTTATAGCAATCAGCCCCAGCATTTT. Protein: CASSLLTYSNQPQHF.

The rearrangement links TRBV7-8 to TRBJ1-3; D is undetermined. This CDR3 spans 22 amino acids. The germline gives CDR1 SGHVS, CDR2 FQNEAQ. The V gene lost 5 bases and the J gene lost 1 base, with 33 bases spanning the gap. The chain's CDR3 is CASSPGFTAWIPTNLSGNTIYF. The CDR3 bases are TGTGCCAGCAGCCCCGGGTTCACAGCGTGGATCCCGACCAACCTTTCTGGAAACACCATATATTTT.

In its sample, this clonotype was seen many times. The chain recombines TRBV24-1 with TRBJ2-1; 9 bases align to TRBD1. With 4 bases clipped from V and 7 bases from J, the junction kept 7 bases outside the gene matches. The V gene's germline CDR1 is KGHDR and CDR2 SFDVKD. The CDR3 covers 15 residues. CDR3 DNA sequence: TGTGCCACCAGTGACCCGGGACAGGGATTAAATGAGCAGTTCTTC. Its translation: CATSDPGQGLNEQFF.

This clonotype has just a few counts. CDR3 protein: CASRRNFLSGGPSYNEQFF. CDR3 bases: TGTGCCAGCAGACGTAACTTCCTTAGCGGGGGGCCTTCCTACAATGAGCAGTTCTTC. The chain uses TRBV7-9 and TRBJ2-1; 10 positions match TRBD2. Germline values: CDR1 SEHNR, CDR2 FQNEAQ (reference sequence). V gave up 6 bases and J gave up 1 base; unmatched junction bases: 15. There are 19 residues in the CDR3.

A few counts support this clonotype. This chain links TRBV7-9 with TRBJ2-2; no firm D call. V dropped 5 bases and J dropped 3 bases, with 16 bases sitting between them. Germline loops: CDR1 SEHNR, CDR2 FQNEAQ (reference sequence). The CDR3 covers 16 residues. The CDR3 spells CASSPRTRPDTGELFF. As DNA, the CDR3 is TGTGCCAGCAGCCCCAGGACCCGCCCCGACACCGGGGAGCTGTTTTTT.

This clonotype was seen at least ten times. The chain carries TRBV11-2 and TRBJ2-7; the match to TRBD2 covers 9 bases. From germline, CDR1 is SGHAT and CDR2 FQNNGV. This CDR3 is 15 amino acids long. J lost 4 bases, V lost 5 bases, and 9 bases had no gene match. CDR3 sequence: CASSLAGQGVYEQYF. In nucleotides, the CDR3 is TGTGCCAGCAGCCTAGCGGGGCAGGGAGTGTACGAGCAGTACTTC.

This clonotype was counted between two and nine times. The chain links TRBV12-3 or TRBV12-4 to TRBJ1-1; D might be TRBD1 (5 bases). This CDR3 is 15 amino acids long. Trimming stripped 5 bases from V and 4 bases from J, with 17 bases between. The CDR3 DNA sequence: TGTGCCAGCAGTCTCCTAGAGGCAGGGAGCACTGAAGCTTTCTTT. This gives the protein CASSLLEAGSTEAFF.

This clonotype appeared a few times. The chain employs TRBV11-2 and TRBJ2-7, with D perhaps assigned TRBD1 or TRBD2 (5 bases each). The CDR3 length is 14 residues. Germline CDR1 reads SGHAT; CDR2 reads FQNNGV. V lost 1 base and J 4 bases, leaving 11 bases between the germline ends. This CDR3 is CASSLVGRNYEQYF. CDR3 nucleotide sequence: TGTGCCAGCAGCTTAGTGGGACGGAATTACGAGCAGTACTTC.

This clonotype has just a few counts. The CDR3 reads CASSLVAWGGQETQYF. The CDR3 DNA is TGTGCCAGCAGCTTGGTGGCTTGGGGGGGCCAGGAGACCCAGTACTTC. The V gene is TRBV5-6, the J gene TRBJ2-5; TRBD2 might be the D (7 bases). The V end was cut by 0 bases, the J end by 5 bases, with 17 bases between. Germline V gene sequence: CDR1 SGHDT, CDR2 YYEEEE. The CDR3 consists of 16 residues.

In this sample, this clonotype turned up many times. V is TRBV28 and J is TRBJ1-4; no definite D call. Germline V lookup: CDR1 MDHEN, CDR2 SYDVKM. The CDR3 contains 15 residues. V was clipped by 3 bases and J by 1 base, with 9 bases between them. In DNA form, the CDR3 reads TGTGCCAGCAGTTTTAATTGGCAAACTAATGAAAAACTGTTTTTT. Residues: CASSFNWQTNEKLFF.

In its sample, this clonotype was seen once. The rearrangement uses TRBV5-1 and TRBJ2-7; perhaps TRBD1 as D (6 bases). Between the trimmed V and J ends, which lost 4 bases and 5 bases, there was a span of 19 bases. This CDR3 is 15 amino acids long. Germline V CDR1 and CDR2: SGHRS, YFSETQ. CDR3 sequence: CASSTSGTILDEQYF. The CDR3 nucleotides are TGCGCCAGCAGCACCTCCGGGACAATTTTGGACGAGCAGTACTTC.